Following are 21 T cell receptor beta chains from one sample sequenced in a study of T cells in Graves' hyperthyroidism and ophthalmopathy. Using RNA transcripts as the source, TCR beta CDR3 regions were amplified. The HTBI primer set served for first-round RT-PCR of the TCR CDR3. TCRdb redid the calling of the multiplex PCR reads with MiXCR, one entry per CDR3 protein. The sample yields around 200,000 distinct CDR3 sequences, approximately 17% seen once. Specimen: blood. The source is a woman between 45 and 60 years old with Graves' hyperthyroidism.

This clonotype was observed at least ten times. V usage is TRBV12-3 or TRBV12-4 and J usage is TRBJ2-7; D tentatively fits TRBD1 or TRBD2 (5 bases each). This CDR3 has 15 residues. Trimming removed 5 bases at V and 7 bases at J, with 21 bases between. CDR3 protein: CASSTTGTGSREQYF. CDR3 nucleotide sequence: TGTGCCAGCAGTACTACCGGGACGGGGAGTAGAGAGCAGTACTTC.

This clonotype was seen ten or more times. The chain recombines TRBV7-9 with TRBJ2-1, with no clear D. The CDR3 is 13 residues long. The ends were cut back, 0 bases at V and 10 bases at J, with 10 bases in the middle. CDR1 and CDR2 (germline): SEHNR, FQNEAQ (reference sequence). DNA for the CDR3: TGTGCCAGCAGCTTAGCGCGTTCGTCAGAGCAGTTCTTC. It specifies CASSLARSSEQFF.

This clonotype was picked up a small number of times. The chain joins TRBV5-5 to TRBJ1-1; 8 nucleotides match TRBD1. Per germline, CDR1 SGHKS and CDR2 YYEKEE (reference sequence). The CDR3 loop spans 14 amino acids. Trimming took 2 bases from V and 6 from J; bases not matched to a gene: 6. The CDR3 loop is CASSFDRGTPEAFF. CDR3 DNA: TGTGCCAGCAGCTTCGACAGGGGAACTCCTGAAGCTTTCTTT.

Many counts were recorded for this clonotype. This chain joins TRBV11-1 and TRBJ1-6; the D gene is possibly TRBD1 (6 bases). The V gene lost 3 bases and the J gene lost 5 bases, with 11 bases spanning the gap. The CDR3 runs to 15 residues. In germline, CDR1 is SGHAT, CDR2 FQDESV (reference sequence). DNA for the CDR3: TGTGCCAGCAGCTTCACGACAGGCGATAATTCACCCCTCCACTTT. It specifies CASSFTTGDNSPLHF.

This clonotype has ten or more counts. At one end the junction does not follow the germline gene, possibly because of a read error. V usage is TRBV13 and J usage is TRBJ2-7; 7 bases fit TRBD2. Germline V gene data show CDR1 as PRHDT and CDR2 as FYEKMQ (reference sequence). This CDR3 comprises 15 residues. The CDR3 DNA reads as TGTGCCAGCAGCCTAGGACTAGTTGTGATCCACGAGCAGTACTTC. Translation gives CASSLGLVVIHEQYF.

This clonotype was recorded at least ten times. The chain combines TRBV9 with TRBJ1-3, with 8 bases matching TRBD1. CDR1 is SGDLS, CDR2 YYNGEE, per germline. The CDR3 is 16 residues long. Trimming removed 1 base from V and 0 bases from J; junction bases left unmatched: 3. Here the CDR3 reads CASSVTGQDSGNTIYF. The DNA of the CDR3 is TGTGCCAGCAGCGTAACGGGACAGGACTCTGGAAACACCATATATTTT.

This clonotype was seen repeatedly, ten times or more. The chain has TRBV2 and TRBJ2-1; 12 bases fit TRBD2. The V segment lost 4 bases and the J segment 3 bases; nucleotides outside the gene matches: 13. CDR1 is SNHLY, CDR2 FYNNEI, per germline. The CDR3 is 19 residues long. The CDR3 region is CASSVGRLAGGEGYNEQFF. CDR3 bases: TGTGCCAGCAGTGTGGGAAGGCTAGCGGGGGGGGAAGGCTACAATGAGCAGTTCTTC.

This clonotype was counted ten times or more. The chain uses TRBV18 and TRBJ2-2; D uncertain. V lost 2 bases to trimming and J lost 0 bases, with 10 bases between them. This CDR3 region has 16 residues. CDR1 is KGHSH, CDR2 LQKENI, per germline. The CDR3 nucleotides read TGTGCCAGCTCACCAAAAGGCTCCTCGAACACCGGGGAGCTGTTTTTT. Translated, it gives CASSPKGSSNTGELFF. The full variable domain, completed using reference TRBV18 and TRBJ2-2, is NAGVMQNPRHLVRRRGQEARLRCSPMKGHSHVYWYRQLPEEGLKFMVYLQKENIIDESGMPKERFSAEFPKEGPSILRIQQVVRGDSAAYFCASSPKGSSNTGELFFGEGSRLTVL.

The chain combines TRBV4-3 with TRBJ2-1; D is ambiguous. This CDR3 comprises 16 residues. Germline V lookup: CDR1 LGHNA, CDR2 YSLEER. V was cut by 0 bases and J by 3 bases, with 12 bases left in between. The CDR3 loop reads CASSQDGNPDYNEQFF. CDR3 coding DNA: TGCGCCAGCAGCCAAGATGGGAACCCGGACTACAATGAGCAGTTCTTC.

This clonotype was recorded a few times. The rearrangement links TRBV4-3 to TRBJ2-1, with 8 bases matching TRBD1. The germline V gene has CDR1 LGHNA and CDR2 YSLEER. J lost 2 bases, V lost 4 bases, and 4 bases had no gene match. The CDR3 runs to 15 residues. The DNA of the CDR3 is TGCGCCAGCAGCCGACAGGGGCAAGCCTACAATGAGCAGTTCTTC. Protein sequence: CASSRQGQAYNEQFF.

In its sample, this clonotype was seen many times. This chain connects TRBV15 to TRBJ2-7; no clear D gene. Germline V CDR1 and CDR2: LNHNV, YYDKDF (reference sequence). The CDR3 covers 12 residues. The V end lost 1 base, the J end lost 3 bases, and 4 bases lay between the germline ends. The chain's CDR3 is CATSRGYYEQYF. The CDR3, as DNA: TGTGCCACCAGCAGAGGGTACTACGAGCAGTACTTC.

This chain joins TRBV6-1 and TRBJ2-7; D is unclear. This CDR3 has 12 amino acids. V was clipped by 1 base and J by 5 bases, with 6 bases between them. Germline CDR1 MNHNS, CDR2 SASEGT. The chain's CDR3 is CASSEVGNEQYF. The CDR3 coding sequence is TGTGCCAGCAGTGAAGTTGGTAACGAGCAGTACTTC.

This clonotype occurred many times. The V call is TRBV29-1, the J call TRBJ2-5; D gene ambiguous. The V end was cut by 0 bases, the J end by 5 bases, with 7 bases between. The length of the CDR3 is 12 residues. CDR1 is SQVTM and CDR2 is ANQGSEA in the germline V gene. CDR3 nucleotide sequence: TGCAGCGTTGAAGATCGGACGGAGACCCAGTACTTC. Residues: CSVEDRTETQYF.

The chain recombines TRBV7-3 with TRBJ2-3, with D possibly being TRBD1 (6 bases). Germline V gene sequence: CDR1 SGHTA, CDR2 FQGTGA. The CDR3 is 15 amino acids. V was shortened by 6 bases and J by 3 bases, with 16 bases between the two germline ends. CDR3 coding DNA: TGTGCCAGCAGTCCACAGGGTGTAGGGACAGATACGCAGTATTTT. Its protein is CASSPQGVGTDTQYF.

There are a few counts of this clonotype. The V call is TRBV27, the J call TRBJ2-5, with D perhaps being TRBD1 or TRBD2 (6 bases each). Germline V gene data show CDR1 as MNHEY and CDR2 as SMNVEV (reference sequence). CDR3 length: 14 residues. Trimming took off 2 bases at V and 11 bases at J, with 18 bases between the two ends. The CDR3 bases are TGTGCCAGCAGTTTAGGGGGGACCGGGACAACTCAGTACTTC. This gives the protein CASSLGGTGTTQYF.

The rearrangement links TRBV4-1 to TRBJ2-1; D uncertain. This CDR3 spans 13 amino acids. V dropped 3 bases and J dropped 5 bases, with 8 bases sitting between them. Germline V CDR1 and CDR2: MGHRA, YSYEKL. The CDR3 DNA reads TGCGCCAGCAGCCACTCCATTGACAATGAGCAGTTCTTC. Translation: CASSHSIDNEQFF.

In this sample, this clonotype turned up many times. In nucleotides, the CDR3 is TGCAGTGCTAGAGGAACAGGGGGGGCCTTCTCCTACGAGCAGTACTTC. It translates to CSARGTGGAFSYEQYF. The chain has TRBV20-1 and TRBJ2-7; maybe TRBD1 (8 bases). V lost 1 base and J 0 bases, leaving 16 bases between the germline ends. Germline V gene lookup returns CDR1 DFQATT and CDR2 SNEGSKA (reference sequence). CDR3 length equals 16 residues.

The chain has TRBV6-2 or TRBV6-3 and TRBJ1-5; D unresolved. With 0 bases removed from V and 8 bases from J, the gap between germline ends came to 8 bases. Germline CDR1 MNHEY, CDR2 SVGEGT. The CDR3 extends over 13 amino acids. This chain's CDR3 is CASSYSSREPQHF. In DNA form, the CDR3 reads TGTGCCAGCAGTTACTCGTCCCGGGAGCCCCAGCATTTT.

V gene TRBV25-1 combines with J gene TRBJ1-6; 7 nucleotides line up with TRBD1. The length of the CDR3 is 17 residues. The V segment lost 2 bases and the J segment 7 bases; nucleotides outside the gene matches: 11. CDR1 and CDR2 from the germline V gene are MGHDK and SYGVNS. Here the CDR3 DNA reads TGTGCCAGCAGTGAACCCTTAGCAACACAGGGGAATTCACCCCTCCACTTT. As protein: CASSEPLATQGNSPLHF.

This clonotype has only a few counts. The chain combines TRBV19 with TRBJ2-3; D call uncertain. The CDR3 has 13 amino acids. V dropped 5 bases and J dropped 1 base, with 7 bases sitting between them. Per the germline V gene, CDR1 is LNHDA and CDR2 is SQIVND (reference sequence). CDR3 coding DNA: TGTGCCAGTAGTCTGCCAGGCACAGATACGCAGTATTTT. Translating it yields CASSLPGTDTQYF.

This clonotype was found many times. V usage is TRBV14 and J usage is TRBJ2-7; D might be TRBD1 or TRBD2, each matching 5 bases. CDR3 length: 14 residues. Trimming pared 0 bases from V and 3 bases from J, leaving 9 bases between. Germline values: CDR1 SGHDN, CDR2 FVKESK. The CDR3 here is CASSQDRGHYEQYF. CDR3 nucleotide sequence: TGTGCCAGCAGCCAAGATCGGGGCCACTACGAGCAGTACTTC.